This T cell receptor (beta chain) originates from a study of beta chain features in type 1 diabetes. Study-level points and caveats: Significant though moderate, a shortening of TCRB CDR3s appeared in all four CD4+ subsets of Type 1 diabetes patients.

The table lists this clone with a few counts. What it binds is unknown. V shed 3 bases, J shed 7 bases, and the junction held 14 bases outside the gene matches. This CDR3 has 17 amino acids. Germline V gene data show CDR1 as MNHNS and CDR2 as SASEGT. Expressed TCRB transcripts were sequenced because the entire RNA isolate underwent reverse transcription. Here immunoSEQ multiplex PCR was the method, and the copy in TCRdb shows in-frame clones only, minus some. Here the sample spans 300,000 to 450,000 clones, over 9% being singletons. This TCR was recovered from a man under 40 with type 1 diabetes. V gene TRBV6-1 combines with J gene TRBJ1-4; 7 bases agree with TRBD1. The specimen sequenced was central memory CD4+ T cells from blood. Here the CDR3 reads CASSEGPGGAGLEKLFF. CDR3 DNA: TGTGCCAGCAGTGAGGGGCCAGGGGGGGCCGGACTTGAAAAACTGTTTTTT.